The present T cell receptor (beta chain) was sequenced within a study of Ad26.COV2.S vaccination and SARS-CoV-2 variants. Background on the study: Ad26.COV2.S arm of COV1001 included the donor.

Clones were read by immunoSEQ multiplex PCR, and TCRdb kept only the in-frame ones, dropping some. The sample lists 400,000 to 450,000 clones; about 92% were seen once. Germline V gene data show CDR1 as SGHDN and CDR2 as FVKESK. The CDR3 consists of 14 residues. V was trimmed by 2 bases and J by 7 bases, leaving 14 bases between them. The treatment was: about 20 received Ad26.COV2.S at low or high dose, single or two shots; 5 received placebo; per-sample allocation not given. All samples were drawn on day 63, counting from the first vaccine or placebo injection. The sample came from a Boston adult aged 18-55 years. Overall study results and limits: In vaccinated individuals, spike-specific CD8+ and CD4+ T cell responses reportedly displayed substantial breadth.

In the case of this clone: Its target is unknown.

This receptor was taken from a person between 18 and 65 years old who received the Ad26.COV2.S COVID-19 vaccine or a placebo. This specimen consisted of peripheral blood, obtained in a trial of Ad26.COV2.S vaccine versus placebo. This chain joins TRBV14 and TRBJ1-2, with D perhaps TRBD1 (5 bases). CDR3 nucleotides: TGTGCCAGCAGCCAATCGCCAGGGTGGTTTGGCTACACCTTC. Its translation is CASSQSPGWFGYTF.